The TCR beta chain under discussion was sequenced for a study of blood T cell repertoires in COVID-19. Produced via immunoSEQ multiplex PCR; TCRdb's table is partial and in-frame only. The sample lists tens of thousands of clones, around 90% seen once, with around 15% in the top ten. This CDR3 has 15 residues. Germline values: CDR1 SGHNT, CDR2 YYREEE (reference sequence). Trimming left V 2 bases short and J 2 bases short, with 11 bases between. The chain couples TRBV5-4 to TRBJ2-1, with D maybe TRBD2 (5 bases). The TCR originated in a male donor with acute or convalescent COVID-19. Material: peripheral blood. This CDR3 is CASSFGPGAYNEQFF. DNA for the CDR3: TGTGCCAGCAGCTTCGGTCCCGGGGCCTACAATGAGCAGTTCTTC.